These 23 T cell receptor beta chains share one sample of origin, sequenced in a study of identical twins. TCRdb itself ran the 5' RACE reads through MiXCR, one entry per CDR3 protein. This table holds roughly 470,000 distinct CDR3 sequences, roughly an eighth found once. This sample also belongs to another study, concerning yellow fever vaccine responses in identical twins.

Sequenced material: CD4+ T cells sorted from blood. These receptors were collected from a woman under 30 in good health.

V usage is TRBV5-1 and J usage is TRBJ1-2; tentative D call: TRBD1 (5 bases). Trimming pared 0 bases from V and 2 bases from J, leaving 17 bases between. The CDR3 is 17 amino acids. In germline, CDR1 is SGHRS, CDR2 YFSETQ. CDR3 bases: TGCGCCAGCAGCTTGGAGGCAGGGCGACGGCAAAACTATGGCTACACCTTC. It codes for CASSLEAGRRQNYGYTF. Full variable domain (missing parts from reference TRBV5-1 and TRBJ1-2): KAGVTQTPRYLIKTRGQQVTLSCSPISGHRSVSWYQQTPGQGLQFLFEYFSETQRNKGNFPGRFSGRQFSNSRSEMNVSTLELGDSALYLCASSLEAGRRQNYGYTFGSGTRLTVV.

This clonotype was observed a few times. This chain connects TRBV12-3 or TRBV12-4 to TRBJ1-3; tentatively, D is TRBD1 (5 bases). The CDR3 is 14 residues long. The V and J ends lost 3 bases and 9 bases respectively, with 15 bases between them. This chain's CDR3 is CASSFGQGKGTIYF. CDR3 in DNA: TGTGCCAGCAGTTTTGGCCAGGGAAAGGGCACCATATATTTT.

Many counts were recorded for this clonotype. V is TRBV20-1 and J is TRBJ2-1; 7 positions agree with TRBD1. The CDR3 has 15 amino acids. Germline V gene sequence: CDR1 DFQATT, CDR2 SNEGSKA (reference sequence). V lost 0 bases and J lost 7; bases outside the gene matches: 9. Here the CDR3 DNA reads TGCAGTGCTAGAGATCAACTCCCCAGGGGGAATGAGCAGTTCTTC. Its translation: CSARDQLPRGNEQFF.

The chain has TRBV13 and TRBJ2-2; 10 nucleotides agree with TRBD2. The CDR3 loop spans 19 amino acids. V was pared by 5 bases and J by 1 base, with 13 bases of the junction left unmatched. Germline V CDR1 and CDR2: PRHDT, FYEKMQ (reference sequence). CDR3 nucleotides: TGTGCCAGCAGCGCTTCCACCGGACTAGCGGTCAAGAACACCGGGGAGCTGTTTTTT. It specifies CASSASTGLAVKNTGELFF.

V and J are TRBV20-1 and TRBJ2-5; D is unresolved. The V gene lost 4 bases and the J gene lost 1 base, with 13 bases spanning the gap. This CDR3 has 14 residues. Germline CDR1 and CDR2: DFQATT and SNEGSKA (reference sequence). CDR3 DNA: TGCAGTGCTACGCGACATCCAACCCAAGAGACCCAGTACTTC. Translating gives CSATRHPTQETQYF.

This chain uses TRBV4-3 with TRBJ2-1; no clear D. This CDR3 has 15 residues. CDR1 is LGHNA, CDR2 YSLEER, per germline. The V end lost 3 bases, the J end lost 1 base, and 10 bases lay between the germline ends. This CDR3 is CASSQLLDSYNEQFF. The CDR3 region has the DNA TGCGCCAGCAGCCAGCTTCTCGATTCCTACAATGAGCAGTTCTTC.

This clonotype is medium-sized by share. This chain links TRBV12-3 or TRBV12-4 with TRBJ1-6; no reliable D call. The CDR3 is 14 amino acids. With 3 bases removed from V and 0 bases from J, the gap between germline ends came to 3 bases. CDR3 nucleotides: TGTGCCAGCAGTTTGAACTCCTATAATTCACCCCTCCACTTT. Amino acids: CASSLNSYNSPLHF.

This clonotype came up a few times. This chain uses TRBV5-1 with TRBJ2-5; 12 bases are shared with TRBD1. This CDR3 has 15 residues. Trimming at V came to 4 bases and at J to 3 bases, leaving 4 bases not matched to a gene. Germline V CDR1 and CDR2: SGHRS, YFSETQ. As DNA, the CDR3 is TGCGCCAGCAGCAGAGGGACAGGGGGCGAAGAGACCCAGTACTTC. Protein sequence: CASSRGTGGEETQYF.

V is TRBV11-2 and J is TRBJ2-1; D unresolved. Trimming cost V 4 bases and J 9 bases, with 13 bases left between them. Germline V gene sequence: CDR1 SGHAT, CDR2 FQNNGV. The CDR3 loop spans 13 amino acids. The CDR3 loop reads CASSSVKASEQFF. The CDR3 DNA reads as TGTGCCAGCAGCTCCGTGAAGGCGAGTGAGCAGTTCTTC.

V gene TRBV7-9 combines with J gene TRBJ2-3; D unclear. The germline V and J ends were trimmed by 4 bases and 7 bases, with 12 bases remaining between them. Germline V gene sequence: CDR1 SEHNR, CDR2 FQNEAQ (reference sequence). The length of the CDR3 is 13 residues. The CDR3 DNA follows: TGTGCCAGCAGCTCGATCATTCGGCATACGCAGTATTTT. Protein: CASSSIIRHTQYF.

This clonotype occurred a few times. The chain employs TRBV7-2 and TRBJ2-1; D unclear. From germline, CDR1 is SGHTA and CDR2 FQGNSA. Deletions cut 0 bases from V and 1 base from J, with 10 bases between. The CDR3 extends over 16 amino acids. The DNA for the CDR3 is TGTGCCAGCAGCTTAGCGACCAGTCTATCCTACAATGAGCAGTTCTTC. It specifies CASSLATSLSYNEQFF.

This sequence joins TRBV27 and TRBJ1-6; weak D call: TRBD1 (5 bases). CDR3 size: 14 residues. V lost 4 bases, J lost 9 bases, and 13 bases lay in between. CDR1 MNHEY and CDR2 SMNVEV come from the germline V gene (reference sequence). The CDR3 loop reads CASSSRVWGSPLHF. The CDR3 DNA reads TGTGCCAGCAGTTCCAGGGTATGGGGTTCACCCCTCCACTTT.

This clonotype has just a few counts. CDR3 amino acids: CSACRTSGGEQYF. CDR3 DNA: TGCAGTGCTTGTAGGACTAGCGGGGGAGAGCAGTACTTC. The chain joins TRBV20-1 to TRBJ2-7, with 13 bases aligning to TRBD2. J lost 7 bases, V lost 5 bases, and 5 bases had no gene match. Germline V gives CDR1 DFQATT, CDR2 SNEGSKA (reference sequence). The CDR3 extends over 13 amino acids.

This chain uses TRBV6-5 with TRBJ1-2, with a weak D call TRBD1 (5 bases). Germline V gives CDR1 MNHEY, CDR2 SVGAGI. The CDR3 covers 15 residues. V was pared by 0 bases and J by 2 bases, with 10 bases between. The CDR3 sequence: CASSYSEAGNYGYTF. The DNA for the CDR3 is TGTGCCAGCAGTTACTCGGAGGCAGGGAACTATGGCTACACCTTC.

This clonotype was detected many times. The J gene is TRBJ1-2, the V gene TRBV4-2; 12 bases line up with TRBD1. The junction had 11 bases not matched to a gene; V was cut back by 5 bases and J by 7 bases. The germline CDR1 and CDR2 sequences are LGHNA and YNFKEQ. CDR3 length equals 16 residues. CDR3 loop: CASSVSPGTGGSGYTF. In DNA form, the CDR3 reads TGTGCCAGCAGCGTCAGCCCCGGGACAGGGGGCTCTGGCTACACCTTC.

This rearrangement joins TRBV5-1 to TRBJ2-1; 11 bases match TRBD2. Germline CDR1 and CDR2: SGHRS and YFSETQ. Germline trimming cut 0 bases from V and 8 bases from J; bases unmatched to any gene: 19. The CDR3 runs to 20 residues. Here the CDR3 reads CASSLAGKTSGIIRGDEQFF. CDR3 bases: TGCGCCAGCAGCTTGGCCGGTAAGACTAGCGGGATTATCCGCGGGGATGAGCAGTTCTTC.

The J gene is TRBJ2-3, the V gene TRBV15; D may correspond to TRBD1 or TRBD2 (5 bases each). Germline CDR1 and CDR2: LNHNV and YYDKDF (reference sequence). This CDR3 is 16 amino acids long. The V end lost 1 base, the J end lost 1 base, and 12 bases lay between the germline ends. CDR3 protein: CATSRAGDGRTDTQYF. Written as DNA, the CDR3 is TGTGCCACCAGCAGAGCCGGGGACGGTCGCACAGATACGCAGTATTTT.

The rearrangement joins TRBV28 to TRBJ1-5; D is unclear. Germline lookup yields CDR1 MDHEN and CDR2 SYDVKM. The CDR3 consists of 12 residues. The V end lost 8 bases, the J end lost 3 bases, and 8 bases lay between the germline ends. CDR3: CASGRNNQPQHF. The CDR3 DNA is TGTGCCAGCGGTAGGAACAATCAGCCCCAGCATTTT.

This chain connects TRBV2 to TRBJ2-3; D is uncertain. Germline V gives CDR1 SNHLY, CDR2 FYNNEI. The CDR3 sequence is 15 residues long. The V and J ends lost 7 bases and 4 bases respectively, with 18 bases between them. The CDR3 DNA is TGTGCCAGCATGAGAGGACGAAGGATCGCAGATACGCAGTATTTT. Amino acid sequence: CASMRGRRIADTQYF.

There are many counts of this clonotype. The chain combines TRBV20-1 with TRBJ2-3; TRBD2 might be the D (5 bases). Germline V gene data show CDR1 as DFQATT and CDR2 as SNEGSKA (reference sequence). CDR3 length: 13 amino acids. V was trimmed by 5 bases and J by 1 base, leaving 10 bases between them. Written as DNA, the CDR3 is TGCAGTGCTTCGGACGGGGGCACAGATACGCAGTATTTT. Its protein is CSASDGGTDTQYF.

The rearrangement joins TRBV29-1 to TRBJ2-5; D is perhaps TRBD1 (6 bases). V lost 1 base and J lost 5, with 14 bases in between. CDR1 is SQVTM, CDR2 ANQGSEA, per germline. There are 14 residues in the CDR3. The CDR3 DNA follows: TGCAGCGTTGAAGGGGCAGGGGTTGACGAGACCCAGTACTTC. Translated: CSVEGAGVDETQYF.

This clonotype was counted a few times. The chain couples TRBV12-3 or TRBV12-4 to TRBJ2-1; D is possibly TRBD1 (6 bases). V lost 6 bases and J lost 5, with 17 bases in between. The CDR3 sequence is 15 residues long. The CDR3 loop reads CASSSQGYINNEQFF. CDR3 DNA: TGTGCCAGCAGCTCACAGGGATACATTAACAATGAGCAGTTCTTC.

This clonotype came up many times. The chain combines TRBV12-3 or TRBV12-4 with TRBJ2-5, with 8 bases aligning to TRBD1. CDR3 length: 15 amino acids. V lost 6 bases and J lost 5; bases outside the gene matches: 11. The DNA for the CDR3 is TGTGCCAGCAGCCCCGGACAGGGACTGAGGGAGACCCAGTACTTC. Residues: CASSPGQGLRETQYF.